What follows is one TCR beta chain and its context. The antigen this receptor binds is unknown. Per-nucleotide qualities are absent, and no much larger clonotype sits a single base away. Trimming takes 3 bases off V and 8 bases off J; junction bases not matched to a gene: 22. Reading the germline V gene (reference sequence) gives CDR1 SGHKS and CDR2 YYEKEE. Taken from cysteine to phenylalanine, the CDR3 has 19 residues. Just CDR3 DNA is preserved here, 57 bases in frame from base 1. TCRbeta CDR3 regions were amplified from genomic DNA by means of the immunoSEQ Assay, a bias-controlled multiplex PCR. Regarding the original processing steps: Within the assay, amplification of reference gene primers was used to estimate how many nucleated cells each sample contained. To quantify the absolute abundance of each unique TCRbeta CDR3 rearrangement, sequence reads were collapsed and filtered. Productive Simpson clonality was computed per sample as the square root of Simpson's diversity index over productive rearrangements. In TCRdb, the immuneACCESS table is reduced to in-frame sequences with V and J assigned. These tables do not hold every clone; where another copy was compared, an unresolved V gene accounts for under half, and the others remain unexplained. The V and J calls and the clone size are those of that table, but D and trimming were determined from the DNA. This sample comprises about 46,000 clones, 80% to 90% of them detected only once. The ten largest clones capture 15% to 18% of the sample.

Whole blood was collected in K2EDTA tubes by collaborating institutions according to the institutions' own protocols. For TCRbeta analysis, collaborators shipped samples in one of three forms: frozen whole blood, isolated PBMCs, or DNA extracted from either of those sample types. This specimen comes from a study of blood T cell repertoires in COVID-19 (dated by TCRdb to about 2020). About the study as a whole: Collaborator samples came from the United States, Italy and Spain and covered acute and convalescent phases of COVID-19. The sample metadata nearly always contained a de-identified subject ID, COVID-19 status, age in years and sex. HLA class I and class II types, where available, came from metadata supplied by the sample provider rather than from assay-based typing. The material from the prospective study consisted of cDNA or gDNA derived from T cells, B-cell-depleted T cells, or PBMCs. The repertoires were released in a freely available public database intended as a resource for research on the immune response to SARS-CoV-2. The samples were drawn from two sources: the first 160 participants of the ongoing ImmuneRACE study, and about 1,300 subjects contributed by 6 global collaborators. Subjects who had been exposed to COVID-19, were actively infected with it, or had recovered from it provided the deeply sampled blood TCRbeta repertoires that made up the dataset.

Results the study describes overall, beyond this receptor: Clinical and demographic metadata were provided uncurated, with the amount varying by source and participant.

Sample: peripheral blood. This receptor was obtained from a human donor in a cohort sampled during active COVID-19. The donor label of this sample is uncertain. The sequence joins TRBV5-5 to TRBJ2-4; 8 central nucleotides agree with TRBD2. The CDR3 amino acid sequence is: CASSWAPRDSGDGGYIQYF. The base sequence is TGTGCCAGCAGCTGGGCCCCCAGGGATAGCGGGGATGGGGGCTACATTCAGTACTTC. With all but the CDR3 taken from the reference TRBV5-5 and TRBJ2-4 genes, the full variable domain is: DAGVTQSPTHLIKTRGQQVTLRCSPISGHKSVSWYQQVLGQGPQFIFQYYEKEERGRGNFPDRFSARQFPNYSSELNVNALLLGDSALYLCASSWAPRDSGDGGYIQYFGAGTRLSVL.